Listed below are T cell receptor beta chains from one sample, sequenced in a study of T-cell reconstitution after alpha-beta-depleted transplantation in children. TCRdb ran MiXCR on the PCR reads and lists one entry per CDR3 protein. The sample holds fewer than 200,000 distinct CDR3 sequences; more than 6.5% are singletons and the top ten take around 2.7%. The sample consisted of PBMCs from the stem cell graft donor, taken from the stem cell graft. Receptors were obtained from a human donor who donated a stem cell graft to a child with Wiskott-Aldrich syndrome. CDR3s include the opening cysteine and the closing phenylalanine or tryptophan. The D gene is left open where the match is weak. Size tells how often a clone was seen (once, few, many) or the class of an expanded clone, and some rows leave it out.

size	D	length	J	V	DNA	CDR3
many	TRBD2	18	TRBJ2-2	TRBV7-8	TGTGCCAGCAGCTTAGAACTAGCGGAGGCAACGAACACCGGGGAGCTGTTTTTT	CASSLELAEATNTGELFF
many	-	16	TRBJ2-1	TRBV7-9	TGTGCCAGCAGCTCAAGCAGACCTCCAGGGGGGTATGAGCAGTTCTTC	CASSSSRPPGGYEQFF
many	TRBD2	19	TRBJ2-2	TRBV20-1	TGCAGTGCTAGAGATCCCTCCCAGCGGGGGTTAGCGAACACCGGGGAGCTGTTTTTT	CSARDPSQRGLANTGELFF
many	-	13	TRBJ1-5	TRBV29-1	TGCAGCGTTGAAGTTACAAAAGATCAGCCCCAGCATTTT	CSVEVTKDQPQHF
many	-	15	TRBJ2-7	TRBV12-3/TRBV12-4	TGTGCCAGCAGTTTAGTTGCATCGAGCTCCTACGAGCAGTACTTC	CASSLVASSSYEQYF
-	-	16	TRBJ2-1	TRBV7-2	TGTGCCAGCAGCTTAGTAGGGGGAGCCTCCTACAATGAGCAGTTCTTC	CASSLVGGASYNEQFF
many	-	14	TRBJ1-1	TRBV4-3	TGCGCCAGCAGCCAAGATAATGCAAACACTGAAGCTTTCTTT	CASSQDNANTEAFF
many	-	15	TRBJ2-3	TRBV20-1	TGCAGTGCTAGAGGGGGACTCGGATTGCCAGATACGCAGTATTTT	CSARGGLGLPDTQYF
many	TRBD2	19	TRBJ2-1	TRBV4-1	TGCGCCAGCAGCCAAGATATAGAGAGCGGGAGGGTGGCAGACAATGAGCAGTTCTTC	CASSQDIESGRVADNEQFF
many	-	14	TRBJ2-7	TRBV12-3/TRBV12-4	TGTGCCAGCAGTCAACTTGTGCCTGCCTACGAGCAGTACTTC	CASSQLVPAYEQYF
many	-	11	TRBJ2-4	TRBV29-1	TGCAGCGTGTTTACAGGGGGGGTTGGGTACTTC	CSVFTGGVGYF
many	-	13	TRBJ2-5	TRBV6-1	TGTGCCAGCAGTGAAGCGCCCCAAGAGACCCAGTACTTC	CASSEAPQETQYF
many	-	13	TRBJ1-5	TRBV20-1	TGCAGTGCTATGGGTTCTGCCGACCAGCCCCAGCATTTT	CSAMGSADQPQHF
few	-	15	TRBJ2-5	TRBV7-9	TGTGCCAGCAGCCTCTTATGGGGCTACCAAGAGACCCAGTACTTC	CASSLLWGYQETQYF
-	-	14	TRBJ2-7	TRBV7-6	TGTGCCAGCAGCCCCGAGGGGGGTCTCTACGAGCAGTACTTC	CASSPEGGLYEQYF
many	-	13	TRBJ1-1	TRBV5-5	TGTGCCAGCAGCGAGGGGGATAGGACTGAAGCTTTCTTT	CASSEGDRTEAFF
many	-	14	TRBJ1-5	TRBV4-1	TGCGCCAGCAGCCCCTCACAGGGTAATCAGCCCCAGCATTTT	CASSPSQGNQPQHF
many	TRBD2	15	TRBJ2-5	TRBV5-1	TGCGCCAGCAGCTTGGCCGGGACTAGAGAAGAGACCCAGTACTTC	CASSLAGTREETQYF
many	-	13	TRBJ1-1	TRBV4-3	TGCGCCAGCAGCCAAGTCAGGAACACTGAAGCTTTCTTT	CASSQVRNTEAFF
many	-	14	TRBJ2-1	TRBV27	TGTGCCAGCAGTTCAGGGGACCTCTACAATGAGCAGTTCTTC	CASSSGDLYNEQFF
many	-	18	TRBJ2-5	TRBV7-6	TGTGCCAGCAGCTCAACACCGTCGGGGTACGGGTTCCAAGAGACCCAGTACTTC	CASSSTPSGYGFQETQYF
many	-	13	TRBJ2-7	TRBV5-1	TGCGCCAGCAGAACGAATGGGATCCACGAGCAGTACTTC	CASRTNGIHEQYF
-	TRBD2	15	TRBJ2-5	TRBV5-1	TGCGCCAGCAGCTCGGGACTAGCGGGATTAGAGACCCAGTACTTC	CASSSGLAGLETQYF
many	TRBD2	14	TRBJ2-3	TRBV29-1	TGCAGCGTTTCCGGACTAGTCCTAACAGATACGCAGTATTTT	CSVSGLVLTDTQYF
many	-	13	TRBJ1-5	TRBV10-3	TGTGCCATCACATGGGGGGCAGATCAGCCCCAGCATTTT	CAITWGADQPQHF
-	TRBD2	17	TRBJ2-1	TRBV15	TGTGCCACCAGCAGAGGTCACGGCGGGAGGCCGTTTAATGAGCAGTTCTTC	CATSRGHGGRPFNEQFF
many	TRBD1	13	TRBJ2-7	TRBV29-1	TGCAGCGGTGGACAGGGAGTACCCTACGAGCAGTACTTC	CSGGQGVPYEQYF
few	-	12	TRBJ2-7	TRBV2	TGTGCCAGCAGTGAAGCCTCCTACGAGCAGTACTTC	CASSEASYEQYF
-	-	13	TRBJ2-5	TRBV5-1	TGCGCCAGCAGCCCTACCGTGGAGGAGACCCAGTACTTC	CASSPTVEETQYF
-	TRBD2	15	TRBJ2-1	TRBV9	TGTGCCAGCAGCTCACGGACTAGCGGGAGGGATGAGCAGTTCTTC	CASSSRTSGRDEQFF
many	-	17	TRBJ1-3	TRBV12-3/TRBV12-4	TGTGCCAGCAGTTGGCCTTTTGCGGGGGGCTCTGGAAACACCATATATTTT	CASSWPFAGGSGNTIYF
many	-	14	TRBJ1-1	TRBV7-9	TGTGCCAGCAAACCAGGGTTTCGTAACACTGAAGCTTTCTTT	CASKPGFRNTEAFF
few	-	14	TRBJ1-2	TRBV7-9	TGTGCCAGCAGCTTTACCCAGGGATGGAATGGCTACACCTTC	CASSFTQGWNGYTF
-	-	15	TRBJ1-5	TRBV27	TGTGCCAGCAGTCCTGGGGGGGGCTCCGATCAGCCCCAGCATTTT	CASSPGGGSDQPQHF
few	-	15	TRBJ1-1	TRBV27	TGTGCCAGCAGTTTACAGGGGTACTCTCAACCTGAAGCTTTCTTT	CASSLQGYSQPEAFF
many	-	14	TRBJ2-2	TRBV12-3/TRBV12-4	TGTGCCAGCAGTCCGGGACTGTTTACCGGGGAGCTGTTTTTT	CASSPGLFTGELFF
many	TRBD1	16	TRBJ2-1	TRBV28	TGTGCCAGCAGTGTTAGGACAGGGGAAGGAGATAATGAGCAGTTCTTC	CASSVRTGEGDNEQFF
many	TRBD1	15	TRBJ2-7	TRBV30	TGTGCCTGGAGTGTACTGAGGACAGGGGTCTTCGAGCAGTACTTC	CAWSVLRTGVFEQYF
-	TRBD2	13	TRBJ2-1	TRBV6-2/TRBV6-3	TGTGCCAGCAGTCGGACTAGCCTGAATGAGCAGTTCTTC	CASSRTSLNEQFF
many	-	14	TRBJ1-3	TRBV12-3/TRBV12-4	TGTGCCAGCAGTCCGTCTCGCTCTGGAAACACCATATATTTT	CASSPSRSGNTIYF
many	-	16	TRBJ1-1	TRBV7-9	TGTGCCAGCAGCTTAGCGCGTTCTGACTTGAACACTGAAGCTTTCTTT	CASSLARSDLNTEAFF
many	-	14	TRBJ1-2	TRBV6-1	TGTGCCAGCAGCCCGGCGTTGAGCAGCTATGGCTACACCTTC	CASSPALSSYGYTF
many	-	14	TRBJ2-7	TRBV9	TGTGCCAGCAGCGGCCGGGACGGACACTACGAGCAGTACTTC	CASSGRDGHYEQYF
many	-	14	TRBJ2-2	TRBV12-3/TRBV12-4	TGTGCCAGCAGTCCTACTAGGGGTCCCGGGGAGCTGTTTTTT	CASSPTRGPGELFF
many	TRBD1	15	TRBJ1-5	TRBV7-9	TGTGCCAGCAGCTTAGGGCAGGGGGAGTTTCAGCCCCAGCATTTT	CASSLGQGEFQPQHF
-	-	14	TRBJ1-6	TRBV7-2	TGTGCCAGCAGCTTAACGGAAGGTCGGTCACCCCTCCACTTT	CASSLTEGRSPLHF
-	TRBD2	15	TRBJ2-2	TRBV20-1	TGCAGTGCTAGGCCAGGCGGGAGTGGGACCGGGGAGCTGTTTTTT	CSARPGGSGTGELFF
few	-	10	TRBJ2-1	TRBV7-9	TGTGCCAGCAGTTCCAATGAGCAGTTCTTC	CASSSNEQFF
many	-	14	TRBJ2-1	TRBV5-1	TGCGCCAGCGGGGCCCTGGGGCCGAACAATGAGCAGTTCTTC	CASGALGPNNEQFF
many	-	14	TRBJ1-3	TRBV7-2	TGTGCCAGCAGCCCCCTTACTAGCGGAAACACCATATATTTT	CASSPLTSGNTIYF
many	-	13	TRBJ2-1	TRBV12-3/TRBV12-4	TGTGCCAGCAGTTTAACTGCCCAACTAGAGCAGTTCTTC	CASSLTAQLEQFF
many	-	12	TRBJ2-7	TRBV20-1	TGCAGTGCTGGTAGGACCCGGTACGAGCAGTACTTC	CSAGRTRYEQYF